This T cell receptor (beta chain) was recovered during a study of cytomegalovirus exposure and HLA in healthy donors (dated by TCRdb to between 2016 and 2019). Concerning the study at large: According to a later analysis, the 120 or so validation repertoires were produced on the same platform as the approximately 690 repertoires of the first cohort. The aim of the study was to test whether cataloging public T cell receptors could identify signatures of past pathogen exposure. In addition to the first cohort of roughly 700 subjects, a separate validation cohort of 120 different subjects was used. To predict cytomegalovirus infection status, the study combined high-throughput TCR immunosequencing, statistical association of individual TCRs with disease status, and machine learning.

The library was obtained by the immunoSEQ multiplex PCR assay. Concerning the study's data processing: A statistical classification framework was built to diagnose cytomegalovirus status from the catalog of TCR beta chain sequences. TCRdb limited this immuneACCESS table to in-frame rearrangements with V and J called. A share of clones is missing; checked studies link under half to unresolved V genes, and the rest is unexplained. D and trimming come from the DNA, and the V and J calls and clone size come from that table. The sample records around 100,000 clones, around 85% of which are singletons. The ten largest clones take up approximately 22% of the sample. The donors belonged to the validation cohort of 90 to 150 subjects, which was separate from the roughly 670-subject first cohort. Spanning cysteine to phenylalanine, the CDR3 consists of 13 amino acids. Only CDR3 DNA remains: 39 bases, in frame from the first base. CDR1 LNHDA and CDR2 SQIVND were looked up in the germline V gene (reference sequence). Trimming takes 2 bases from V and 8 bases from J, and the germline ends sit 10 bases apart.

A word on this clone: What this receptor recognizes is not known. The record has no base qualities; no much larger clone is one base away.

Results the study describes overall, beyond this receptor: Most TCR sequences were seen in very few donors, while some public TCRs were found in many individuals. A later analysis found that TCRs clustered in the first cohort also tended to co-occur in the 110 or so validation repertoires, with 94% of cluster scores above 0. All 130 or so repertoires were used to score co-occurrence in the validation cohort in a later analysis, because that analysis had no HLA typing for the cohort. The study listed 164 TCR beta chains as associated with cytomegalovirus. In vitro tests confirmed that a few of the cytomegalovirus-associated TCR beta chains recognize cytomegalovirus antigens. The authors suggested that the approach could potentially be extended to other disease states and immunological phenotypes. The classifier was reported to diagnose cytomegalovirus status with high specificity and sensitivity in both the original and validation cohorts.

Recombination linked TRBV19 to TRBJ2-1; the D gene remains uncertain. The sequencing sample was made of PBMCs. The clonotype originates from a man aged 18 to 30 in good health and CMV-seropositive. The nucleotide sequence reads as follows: TGTGCCAGTAGTATATTGGGCAATTATGAGCAGTTCTTC. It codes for CASSILGNYEQFF.